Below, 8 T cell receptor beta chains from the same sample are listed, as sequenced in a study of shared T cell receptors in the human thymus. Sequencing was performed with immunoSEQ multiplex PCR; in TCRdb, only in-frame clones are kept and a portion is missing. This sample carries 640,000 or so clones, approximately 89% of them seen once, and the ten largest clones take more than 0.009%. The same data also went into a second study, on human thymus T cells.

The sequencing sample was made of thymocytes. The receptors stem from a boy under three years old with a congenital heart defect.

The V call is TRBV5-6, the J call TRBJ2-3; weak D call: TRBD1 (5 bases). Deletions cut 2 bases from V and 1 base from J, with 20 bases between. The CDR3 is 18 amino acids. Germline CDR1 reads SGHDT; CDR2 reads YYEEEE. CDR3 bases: TGTGCCAGCAGCTTTTCCCTCCCCCGACAGTGGGGCACAGATACGCAGTATTTT. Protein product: CASSFSLPRQWGTDTQYF.

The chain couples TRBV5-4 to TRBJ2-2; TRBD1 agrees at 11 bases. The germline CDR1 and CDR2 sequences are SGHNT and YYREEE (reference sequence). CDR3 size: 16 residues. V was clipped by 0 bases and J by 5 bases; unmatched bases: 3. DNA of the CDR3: TGTGCCAGCAGCTTGGGGACAGGGGGCATAACCGGGGAGCTGTTTTTT. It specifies CASSLGTGGITGELFF. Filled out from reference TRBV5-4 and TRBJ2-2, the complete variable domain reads ETGVTQSPTHLIKTRGQQVTLRCSSQSGHNTVSWYQQALGQGPQFIFQYYREEENGRGNFPPRFSGLQFPNYSSELNVNALELDDSALYLCASSLGTGGITGELFFGEGSRLTVL.

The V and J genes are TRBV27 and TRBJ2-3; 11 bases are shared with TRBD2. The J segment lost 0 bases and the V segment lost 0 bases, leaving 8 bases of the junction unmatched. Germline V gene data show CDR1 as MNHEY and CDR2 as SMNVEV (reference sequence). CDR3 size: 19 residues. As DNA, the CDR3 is TGTGCCAGCAGTTTATCGGCTAGCGGGGGGACGTTTAGCACAGATACGCAGTATTTT. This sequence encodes CASSLSASGGTFSTDTQYF.

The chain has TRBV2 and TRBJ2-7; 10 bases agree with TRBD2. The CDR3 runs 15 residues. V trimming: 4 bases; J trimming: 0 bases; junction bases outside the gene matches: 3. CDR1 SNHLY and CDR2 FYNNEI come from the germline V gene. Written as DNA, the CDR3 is TGTGCCAGCAGTGTTTGGACTAGCGGCTCCTACGAGCAGTACTTC. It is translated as CASSVWTSGSYEQYF.

DNA for the CDR3: TGTGCCACCAGCAGGGGGACAGGGTCAGATACCGGGGAGCTGTTTTTT. It codes for CATSRGTGSDTGELFF. This rearrangement joins TRBV15 to TRBJ2-2; TRBD1 matches at 9 bases. The V segment lost 3 bases and the J segment 5 bases; nucleotides outside the gene matches: 7. Per the germline V gene, CDR1 is LNHNV and CDR2 is YYDKDF (reference sequence). This CDR3 comprises 16 residues.

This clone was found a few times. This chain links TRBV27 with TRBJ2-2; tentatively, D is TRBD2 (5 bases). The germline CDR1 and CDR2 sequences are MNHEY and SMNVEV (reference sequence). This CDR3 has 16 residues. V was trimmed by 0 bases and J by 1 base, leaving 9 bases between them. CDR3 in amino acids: CASSLSIRENTGELFF. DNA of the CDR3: TGTGCCAGCAGTTTATCGATCCGGGAGAACACCGGGGAGCTGTTTTTT.

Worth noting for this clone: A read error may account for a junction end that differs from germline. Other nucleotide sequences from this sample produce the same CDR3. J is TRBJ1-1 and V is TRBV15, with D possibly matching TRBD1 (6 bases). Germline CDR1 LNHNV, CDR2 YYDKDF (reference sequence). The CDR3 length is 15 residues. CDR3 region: CATIRDKGLGTEAFF. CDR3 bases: TGTGCCACAATCCGGGACAAGGGCCTGGGCACTGAAGCCTTCTTT.

CDR3 residues: CASSSSGKPTDTQYF. In DNA form, the CDR3 reads TGTGCCAGCAGCTCTAGCGGGAAACCCACAGATACGCAGTATTTT. This chain connects TRBV6-5 to TRBJ2-3, with TRBD2 matching over 9 bases. Germline V lookup: CDR1 MNHEY, CDR2 SVGAGI. V lost 6 bases, J lost 2 bases, and 6 bases stayed unmatched. The CDR3 consists of 15 residues.